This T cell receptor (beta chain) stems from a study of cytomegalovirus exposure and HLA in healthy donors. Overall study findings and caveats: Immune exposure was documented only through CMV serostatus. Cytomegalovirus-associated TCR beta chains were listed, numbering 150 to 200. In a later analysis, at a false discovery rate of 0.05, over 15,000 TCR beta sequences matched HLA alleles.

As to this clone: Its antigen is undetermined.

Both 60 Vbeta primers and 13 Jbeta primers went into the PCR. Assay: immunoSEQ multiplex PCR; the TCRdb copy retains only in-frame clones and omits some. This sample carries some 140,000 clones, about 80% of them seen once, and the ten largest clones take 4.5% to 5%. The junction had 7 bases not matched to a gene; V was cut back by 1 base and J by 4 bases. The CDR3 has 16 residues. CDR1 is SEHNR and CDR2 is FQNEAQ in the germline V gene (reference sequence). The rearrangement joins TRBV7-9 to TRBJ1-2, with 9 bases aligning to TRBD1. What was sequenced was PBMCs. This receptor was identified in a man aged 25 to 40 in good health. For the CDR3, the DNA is TGTGCCAGCAGCTTAGGAAGGACAGGGGTCGGCTATGGCTACACCTTC. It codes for CASSLGRTGVGYGYTF.